A selection of T cell receptor beta chains follows, all from one sample in a study of CD4 T cells in relation to SARS-CoV-2 and coronaviruses. Generated by immunoSEQ multiplex PCR, the TCRdb table keeps only in-frame clones and is missing some. The sample consists of over 20,000 clones, 70% to 75% of them appearing once. These receptors' antigens are unknown. Sequenced sample: CD4+ T cells from PBMCs, cultured in vitro. These receptors were taken from a human donor in good health. Both conserved end residues are part of each CDR3. D genes are given only for firm matches. Rows may omit the clone size; those that give it use once, few, many or a size class.

j_call,v_call,d_call,clone_size,cdr3_aa,cdr3_nt
TRBJ2-7,TRBV7-9,-,few,CASSLSQNPAYEQYF,TGTGCCAGCAGCTTAAGCCAGAACCCGGCCTACGAGCAGTACTTC
TRBJ2-7,TRBV2,TRBD1,-,CASRQGATYEQYF,TGTGCCAGCCGACAGGGGGCCACCTACGAGCAGTACTTC
TRBJ2-6,TRBV7-9,-,-,CASSEGGGANVLTF,TGTGCCAGCAGTGAGGGGGGAGGGGCCAACGTCCTGACTTTC
TRBJ2-7,TRBV3-1/TRBV3-2,-,few,CASSQEGHRLYF,TGTGCCAGCAGCCAAGAAGGACACCGGTTGTACTTC
TRBJ2-5,TRBV27,-,-,CASSFGAGWDKKYF,TGTGCCAGCAGTTTTGGGGCGGGGTGGGACAAAAAGTACTTC
TRBJ2-1,TRBV10-3,-,-,CAISGLVETEQFF,TGTGCCATCAGTGGGCTAGTTGAAACTGAGCAGTTCTTC
TRBJ1-5,TRBV6-5,-,-,CASTGYRVGQPQHF,TGTGCCAGCACCGGATACAGGGTCGGTCAGCCCCAGCATTTT
TRBJ1-1,TRBV20-1,TRBD1,-,CSASPPTGGLAEAFF,TGCAGTGCTAGTCCCCCCACAGGGGGGTTGGCTGAAGCTTTCTTT
TRBJ2-1,TRBV6-5,-,-,CASRSSSEREQFF,TGTGCCAGCAGATCCTCTAGCGAACGAGAGCAGTTCTTC
TRBJ2-3,TRBV13,-,-,CASSQPGTSSTDTQYF,TGTGCCAGCAGCCAACCAGGGACATCTAGCACAGATACGCAGTATTTT
TRBJ2-3,TRBV27,-,-,CASSLSIAAISTDTQYF,TGTGCCAGCAGTTTGTCCATAGCCGCCATAAGCACAGATACGCAGTATTTT
TRBJ1-6,TRBV9,-,-,CASSVDGGGGGSPLHF,TGTGCCAGCAGCGTAGACGGGGGTGGGGGCGGTTCACCCCTCCACTTT
TRBJ1-6,TRBV5-1,-,-,CASRGTEDSPLHF,TGCGCCAGCAGAGGAACGGAGGATTCACCCCTCCACTTT
TRBJ1-1,TRBV30,-,few,CAWSVRRDTEAFF,TGTGCCTGGAGTGTACGTAGGGACACTGAAGCTTTCTTT
TRBJ2-7,TRBV5-1,TRBD1,-,CASSSGTGTPYEQYF,TGCGCCAGCAGCTCCGGGACAGGCACACCGTACGAGCAGTACTTC
TRBJ1-6,TRBV5-6,TRBD1,-,CASSLKGTAYNSPLHF,TGTGCCAGCAGCTTGAAGGGGACAGCTTATAATTCACCCCTCCACTTT
TRBJ2-1,TRBV10-3,-,-,CAINDSLEGNEQFF,TGTGCCATCAACGACTCACTTGAAGGCAATGAGCAGTTCTTC